These 30 T cell receptor beta chains were sequenced from one sample in a study of Ad26.COV2.S vaccination and SARS-CoV-2 variants. Data came from immunoSEQ multiplex PCR; TCRdb stores just in-frame clones and leaves some out. Of almost 400,000 clones listed, around 89% are singletons. Treatment given: around 19 received Ad26.COV2.S at low or high dose, single or two shots; about 5 received placebo; per-sample allocation not given. Sampling occurred on day 63 after the first vaccine or placebo injection. Sequences were derived from peripheral blood, sampled in a trial of Ad26.COV2.S vaccine versus placebo. These receptors all come from a person aged 18-60 years who received the Ad26.COV2.S COVID-19 vaccine or a placebo.

The chain carries TRBV7-9 and TRBJ2-1, with 9 positions matching TRBD2. The germline CDR1 and CDR2 sequences are SEHNR and FQNEAQ (reference sequence). The CDR3 is 17 residues long. V shed 6 bases and J 4 bases; nucleotides not matched to a gene: 13. Here the CDR3 DNA reads TGTGCCAGCAGTTCCCTTTTAGCGGGAGTGGGTTACAATGAGCAGTTCTTC. Its protein is CASSSLLAGVGYNEQFF.

V usage is TRBV7-3 and J usage is TRBJ1-5; D might be TRBD1 (5 bases). The CDR3 is 13 residues long. The germline V gene has CDR1 SGHTA and CDR2 FQGTGA. Trimming removed 5 bases at V and 5 bases at J, with 10 bases between. In DNA form, the CDR3 reads TGTGCCAGCAGCCCGACGGGGGATCAGCCCCAGCATTTT. As protein: CASSPTGDQPQHF. The entire variable domain, with the rest obtained from reference TRBV7-3 and TRBJ1-5, is as follows: GAGVSQTPSNKVTEKGKYVELRCDPISGHTALYWYRQSLGQGPEFLIYFQGTGAADDSGLPNDRFFAVRPEGSVSTLKIQRTERGDSAVYLCASSPTGDQPQHFGDGTRLSIL.

The V gene is TRBV7-9, the J gene TRBJ1-5; D gene ambiguous. CDR3 length: 12 residues. Trimming cost V 1 base and J 8 bases, with 6 bases left between them. From germline, CDR1 is SEHNR and CDR2 FQNEAQ (reference sequence). CDR3 coding DNA: TGTGCCAGCAGCTTAGGAGGCGAGCCCCAGCATTTT. Translated: CASSLGGEPQHF.

The J gene is TRBJ1-4, the V gene TRBV6-5; D not certain. The CDR3 is 13 amino acids. Trimming shortened V by 5 bases and J by 6 bases, and 10 bases separated the two germline ends. The germline V gene encodes CDR1 MNHEY and CDR2 SVGAGI. CDR3 protein: CASSPPPHEKLFF. CDR3 sequence (DNA): TGTGCCAGCAGTCCGCCCCCCCATGAAAAACTGTTTTTT.

The V and J genes are TRBV5-6 and TRBJ2-5; 12 nucleotides line up with TRBD1. CDR3 length: 14 residues. Germline trimming cut 5 bases from V and 4 bases from J; bases unmatched to any gene: 3. Germline values: CDR1 SGHDT, CDR2 YYEEEE. CDR3 sequence reads: CASSGTGGRETQYF. As DNA, the CDR3 is TGTGCCAGCAGTGGGACAGGGGGCCGAGAGACCCAGTACTTC. Full variable domain (outside the CDR3, taken from reference TRBV5-6 and TRBJ2-5): DAGVTQSPTHLIKTRGQQVTLRCSPKSGHDTVSWYQQALGQGPQFIFQYYEEEERQRGNFPDRFSGHQFPNYSSELNVNALLLGDSALYLCASSGTGGRETQYFGPGTRLLVL.

The chain has TRBV14 and TRBJ2-1, with no clear D. The CDR3 runs to 14 residues. V lost 4 bases and J 4 bases, leaving 11 bases between the germline ends. Germline loops: CDR1 SGHDN, CDR2 FVKESK. CDR3 loop: CASSPPGRYNEQFF. CDR3 coding DNA: TGTGCCAGCAGCCCCCCTGGGCGGTACAATGAGCAGTTCTTC.

This clone was counted once. This chain connects TRBV7-9 to TRBJ2-5; D remains unclear. The CDR3 has 15 residues. Germline CDR1 and CDR2: SEHNR and FQNEAQ (reference sequence). V lost 0 bases, J lost 1 base, and 9 bases lay in between. The CDR3 DNA sequence: TGTGCCAGCAGCTTAGCTAGTTACCCCCAAGAGACCCAGTACTTC. Residues: CASSLASYPQETQYF. The whole variable domain, filled in from reference TRBV7-9 and TRBJ2-5, reads DTGVSQNPRHKITKRGQNVTFRCDPISEHNRLYWYRQTLGQGPEFLTYFQNEAQLEKSRLLSDRFSAERPKGSFSTLEIQRTEQGDSAMYLCASSLASYPQETQYFGPGTRLLVL.

The chain uses TRBV12-3 or TRBV12-4 and TRBJ1-1; D perhaps matches TRBD1 (6 bases). The CDR3 is 13 amino acids. The V end was cut by 1 base, the J end by 3 bases, with 6 bases between. This CDR3 is CASSLDRDTEAFF. Written as DNA, the CDR3 is TGTGCCAGCAGTTTAGACAGGGACACTGAAGCTTTCTTT.

The V and J genes are TRBV5-1 and TRBJ2-1, with D possibly matching TRBD1 (6 bases). Trimming pared 6 bases from V and 4 bases from J, leaving 14 bases between. The CDR3 extends over 14 amino acids. Germline V gene data show CDR1 as SGHRS and CDR2 as YFSETQ. The CDR3 protein is CASNTGTRYNEQFF. CDR3 DNA sequence: TGCGCCAGCAATACCGGGACACGTTACAATGAGCAGTTCTTC.

This clone was found many times. This rearrangement joins TRBV5-5 to TRBJ1-2; D is unclear. From germline, CDR1 is SGHKS and CDR2 YYEKEE (reference sequence). Deletions cut 3 bases from V and 6 bases from J, with 15 bases between. The CDR3 totals 14 residues. The DNA for the CDR3 is TGTGCCAGCAGCTCACAAGCGGGGAAGGATGGCTACACCTTC. Encoded protein: CASSSQAGKDGYTF.

V usage is TRBV10-3 and J usage is TRBJ2-4; D call uncertain. Deletions cut 0 bases from V and 0 bases from J, with 12 bases between. Germline values: CDR1 ENHRY, CDR2 SYGVKD. The length of the CDR3 is 17 residues. In DNA, the CDR3 is TGTGCCATCAGTGAGTCAGTTCTGTTAGTAGCCAAAAACATTCAGTACTTC. It is translated as CAISESVLLVAKNIQYF.

The chain combines TRBV19 with TRBJ2-2; D is unresolved. Trimming removed 3 bases from V and 4 bases from J, with 12 bases in between. The CDR3 consists of 15 residues. Germline-derived CDR1 and CDR2 are LNHDA and SQIVND (reference sequence). CDR3 sequence reads: CASSIDPFSTGELFF. Written as DNA, the CDR3 is TGTGCCAGTAGTATTGACCCTTTTAGCACCGGGGAGCTGTTTTTT.

The chain is built from TRBV11-2 and TRBJ2-5; 9 bases align to TRBD2. Germline V gene sequence: CDR1 SGHAT, CDR2 FQNNGV. There are 14 residues in the CDR3. J lost 5 bases, V lost 5 bases, and 6 bases had no gene match. The CDR3 protein is CASSRSGSGETQYF. The CDR3 bases are TGTGCCAGCAGCCGTAGCGGGAGTGGGGAGACCCAGTACTTC.

The chain uses TRBV4-2 and TRBJ2-3; 7 bases match TRBD1. Trimming removed 1 base from V and 6 bases from J; junction bases left unmatched: 7. This CDR3 is 15 amino acids long. CDR1 is LGHNA and CDR2 is YNFKEQ in the germline V gene. The CDR3 DNA is TGTGCCAGCAGCCAAGTTGGCAGGGGGTCGGATACGCAGTATTTT. Protein: CASSQVGRGSDTQYF.

The V and J genes are TRBV19 and TRBJ2-5; D is possibly TRBD2 (6 bases). CDR1 is LNHDA and CDR2 is SQIVND in the germline V gene (reference sequence). Trimming removed 5 bases at V and 4 bases at J, with 17 bases between. The CDR3 spans 15 residues. This CDR3 is CASSPPGLSSETQYF. CDR3 sequence (DNA): TGTGCCAGTAGTCCGCCGGGACTGTCATCAGAGACCCAGTACTTC. Complete variable domain (other parts from reference TRBV19 and TRBJ2-5): DGGITQSPKYLFRKEGQNVTLSCEQNLNHDAMYWYRQDPGQGLRLIYYSQIVNDFQKGDIAEGYSVSREKKESFPLTVTSAQKNPTAFYLCASSPPGLSSETQYFGPGTRLLVL.

The V and J genes are TRBV28 and TRBJ1-5; TRBD1 might be the D (6 bases). The CDR3 spans 15 residues. The V gene lost 6 bases and the J gene lost 3 bases, with 15 bases spanning the gap. Per germline, CDR1 MDHEN and CDR2 SYDVKM. CDR3 nucleotide sequence: TGTGCCAGCAGCTCAGGGAAGGGGGACAATCAGCCCCAGCATTTT. The encoded protein is CASSSGKGDNQPQHF.

The genes are TRBV28 and TRBJ1-5; 10 bases match TRBD1. V shed 5 bases, J shed 6 bases, and the junction held 7 bases outside the gene matches. CDR3 length equals 15 residues. Germline-derived CDR1 and CDR2 are MDHEN and SYDVKM. This chain's CDR3 is CASSRTGGGAQPQHF. CDR3 sequence (DNA): TGTGCCAGCAGTCGGACAGGGGGAGGGGCTCAGCCCCAGCATTTT.

This clone was recorded once. The chain uses TRBV12-3 or TRBV12-4 and TRBJ1-5; 9 bases match TRBD1. J lost 4 bases, V lost 8 bases, and 3 bases had no gene match. This CDR3 is built from 13 residues. This CDR3 is CASPGTGNQPQHF. CDR3 DNA sequence: TGTGCCAGCCCCGGGACAGGGAATCAGCCCCAGCATTTT.

The V gene is TRBV19, the J gene TRBJ1-1; maybe TRBD1 (5 bases). Trimming pared 1 base from V and 2 bases from J, leaving 8 bases between. Germline V CDR1 and CDR2: LNHDA, SQIVND (reference sequence). The CDR3 length is 14 residues. The CDR3 DNA sequence: TGTGCCAGTAGTATAGGGCAGGGAAACACTGAAGCTTTCTTT. Encoded protein: CASSIGQGNTEAFF.

The chain combines TRBV4-2 with TRBJ2-1; D call uncertain. From germline, CDR1 is LGHNA and CDR2 YNFKEQ. V was pared by 1 base and J by 0 bases, with 13 bases between. The CDR3 totals 17 residues. CDR3 nucleotides: TGTGCCAGCAGCCAAGTCTATCGAGAGATCTCCTACAATGAGCAGTTCTTC. This translates into CASSQVYREISYNEQFF.

This chain connects TRBV9 to TRBJ2-2; D is unresolved. V was clipped by 6 bases and J by 2 bases, with 5 bases between them. The CDR3 covers 12 residues. Germline CDR1 SGDLS, CDR2 YYNGEE. CDR3 loop: CASNGNTGELFF. The CDR3 region has the DNA TGTGCCAGCAACGGCAACACCGGGGAGCTGTTTTTT.

The V and J genes are TRBV5-1 and TRBJ2-7, with 7 bases fitting TRBD2. This CDR3 comprises 13 residues. Germline assignment: CDR1 SGHRS and CDR2 YFSETQ. Germline trimming cut 3 bases from V and 3 bases from J; bases unmatched to any gene: 3. CDR3 DNA sequence: TGCGCCAGCAGCTCCTGGGAGGGCTACGAGCAGTACTTC. It yields the protein CASSSWEGYEQYF.

The chain couples TRBV18 to TRBJ2-5, with D maybe TRBD2 (5 bases). The CDR3 sequence is 15 residues long. V lost 3 bases and J lost 3, with 14 bases in between. Germline CDR1 is KGHSH and CDR2 is LQKENI. The CDR3, as DNA: TGTGCCAGCTCACCGATCCGAAGCGGAGAAGAGACCCAGTACTTC. As protein: CASSPIRSGEETQYF.

The J gene is TRBJ2-1, the V gene TRBV5-4, with a weak D call TRBD1 (5 bases). V was pared by 4 bases and J by 6 bases, with 8 bases between. Germline V gives CDR1 SGHNT, CDR2 YYREEE (reference sequence). The CDR3 totals 12 residues. CDR3 DNA sequence: TGTGCCAGCAGCCCAGGGCCCAATGAGCAGTTCTTC. Its protein is CASSPGPNEQFF.

This chain joins TRBV5-8 and TRBJ2-1; 16 positions agree with TRBD2. Germline V gene data show CDR1 as SGHTS and CDR2 as YDEGEE. With V trimmed by 4 bases and J by 0 bases, 4 bases remained unmatched. The CDR3 loop spans 18 amino acids. The CDR3 DNA reads as TGTGCCAGCAGCGGGGGACTAGCGGGAGGGCCCTCCTACAATGAGCAGTTCTTC. Translating gives CASSGGLAGGPSYNEQFF.

J is TRBJ2-7 and V is TRBV2, with a possible D match to TRBD1 (6 bases). The germline V gene has CDR1 SNHLY and CDR2 FYNNEI. V lost 8 bases, J lost 1 base, and 12 bases lay in between. This CDR3 has 13 residues. The CDR3 DNA reads TGTGCCAGCGGCTCGACAGGTTCCTACGAGCAGTACTTC. The encoded protein is CASGSTGSYEQYF.

This chain connects TRBV15 to TRBJ2-5, with 12 bases matching TRBD2. Germline CDR1 and CDR2: LNHNV and YYDKDF (reference sequence). CDR3 size: 16 residues. V gave up 3 bases and J gave up 0 bases; unmatched junction bases: 2. CDR3 DNA sequence: TGTGCCACCAGCAGTGGACTAGCGGGGCACCAAGAGACCCAGTACTTC. Protein sequence: CATSSGLAGHQETQYF.

This sequence joins TRBV5-5 and TRBJ2-5; D is unresolved. The CDR3 runs 12 residues. Germline CDR1 reads SGHKS; CDR2 reads YYEKEE (reference sequence). The V end lost 1 base, the J end lost 7 bases, and 8 bases lay between the germline ends. CDR3 sequence reads: CASSLNARTQYF. The CDR3 region has the DNA TGTGCCAGCAGCTTGAACGCAAGGACCCAGTACTTC.

This clone was counted once. The sample contains more than one DNA sequence encoding this CDR3. The rearrangement joins TRBV5-1 to TRBJ2-5; the D is unclear. The CDR3 is 12 amino acids. CDR1 is SGHRS, CDR2 YFSETQ, per germline. V lost 0 bases to trimming and J lost 1 base, with 1 base between them. CDR3 amino acids: CASSLGQETQYF. CDR3 nucleotide sequence: TGCGCCAGCAGCTTGGGCCAAGAGACCCAGTACTTC.

This chain joins TRBV11-1 and TRBJ2-2; D tentatively reads TRBD1 or TRBD2 (5 bases each). This CDR3 is built from 14 residues. V was clipped by 8 bases and J by 8 bases, with 18 bases between them. Germline values: CDR1 SGHAT, CDR2 FQDESV (reference sequence). This chain's CDR3 is CASGRGVSVGELFF. The CDR3 DNA sequence: TGTGCCAGCGGGCGAGGGGTGTCAGTTGGGGAGCTGTTTTTT.